Each of the 6 T cell receptor beta chains below was sequenced from the same sample in a study of beta chain features in type 1 diabetes. Study-wide results and caveats: Among patients with Type 1 diabetes, TCRB CDR3s were moderately but significantly shorter in every one of the four CD4+ subsets.

Investigators reverse transcribed all isolated RNA, so they sequenced expressed TCRB transcripts. Only in-frame clones appear in the TCRdb table, and some are missing; sequencing was by immunoSEQ multiplex PCR. The sample yields about 400,000 clones, around 12% seen once. Their antigen targets remain unknown. The sample was naive CD4+ T cells from blood. Every receptor here comes from a woman in her late teens or twenties with type 1 diabetes.

This clone was seen only a few times. This sequence joins TRBV15 and TRBJ1-2; 7 bases agree with TRBD1. J lost 4 bases, V lost 3 bases, and 5 bases had no gene match. Germline lookup yields CDR1 LNHNV and CDR2 YYDKDF (reference sequence). This CDR3 is 14 amino acids long. The chain's CDR3 is CATSSLGGGYGYTF. In DNA form, the CDR3 reads TGTGCCACCAGCAGCTTAGGGGGCGGCTATGGCTACACCTTC. Variable domain in full (rest from reference TRBV15 and TRBJ1-2): DAMVIQNPRYQVTQFGKPVTLSCSQTLNHNVMYWYQQKSSQAPKLLFHYYDKDFNNEADTPDNFQSRRPNTSFCFLDIRSPGLGDTAMYLCATSSLGGGYGYTFGSGTRLTVV.

V is TRBV30 and J is TRBJ1-2, with 7 bases that match TRBD1. Unmatched junction bases numbered 4, after V lost 2 bases and J lost 4 bases. Germline-derived CDR1 and CDR2 are GTSNPN and SVGIG (reference sequence). This CDR3 region has 13 residues. CDR3 sequence reads: CAWSQGEAYGYTF. The CDR3 coding sequence is TGTGCCTGGAGTCAGGGGGAAGCCTATGGCTACACCTTC.

This clone was seen only a few times. The V and J genes are TRBV10-3 and TRBJ1-6; no firm D call. Trimming shortened V by 7 bases and J by 11 bases, and 9 bases separated the two germline ends. Germline V lookup: CDR1 ENHRY, CDR2 SYGVKD. The length of the CDR3 is 11 residues. CDR3 in DNA: TGTGCCATCAACCGGGGTCCACCCCTCCACTTT. Translation gives CAINRGPPLHF.

This rearrangement joins TRBV29-1 to TRBJ2-7; tentatively, D is TRBD2 (6 bases). CDR3 length: 17 amino acids. CDR1 is SQVTM and CDR2 is ANQGSEA in the germline V gene. Trimming shortened V by 7 bases and J by 2 bases, and 27 bases separated the two germline ends. This chain's CDR3 is CSGRGAPRDGAAYEQYF. CDR3 nucleotide sequence: TGCAGCGGGAGGGGTGCCCCGCGGGACGGAGCCGCCTACGAGCAGTACTTC.

V is TRBV6-5 and J is TRBJ2-5, with 8 bases fitting TRBD2. Germline values: CDR1 MNHEY, CDR2 SVGAGI. The CDR3 sequence is 15 residues long. V shed 0 bases and J 3 bases; nucleotides not matched to a gene: 3. The CDR3 nucleotides read TGTGCCAGCAGTTACTCGGGGACTAGAGAAGAGACCCAGTACTTC. Its translation is CASSYSGTREETQYF.

The table lists this clone with a few counts. The chain uses TRBV5-4 and TRBJ1-2, with D unresolved. Trimming removed 4 bases at V and 5 bases at J, with 9 bases between. Germline CDR1 SGHNT, CDR2 YYREEE (reference sequence). The CDR3 runs to 12 residues. CDR3 region: CASSAPRYGYTF. CDR3 nucleotides: TGTGCCAGCAGCGCCCCTAGGTATGGCTACACCTTC.